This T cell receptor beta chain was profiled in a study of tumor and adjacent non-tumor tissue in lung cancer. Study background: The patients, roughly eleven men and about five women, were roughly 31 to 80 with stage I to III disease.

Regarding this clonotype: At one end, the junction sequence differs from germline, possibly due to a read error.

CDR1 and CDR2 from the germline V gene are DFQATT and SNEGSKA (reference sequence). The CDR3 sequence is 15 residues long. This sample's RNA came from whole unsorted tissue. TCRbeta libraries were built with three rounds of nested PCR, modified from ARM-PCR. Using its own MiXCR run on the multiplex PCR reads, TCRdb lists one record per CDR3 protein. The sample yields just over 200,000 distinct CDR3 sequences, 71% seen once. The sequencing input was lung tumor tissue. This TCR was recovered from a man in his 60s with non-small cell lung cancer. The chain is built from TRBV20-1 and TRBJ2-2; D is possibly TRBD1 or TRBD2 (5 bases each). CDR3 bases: TGCAGTGCTAAAGATGCAGGGATGCACACCGGGGAGCTGTCATTT. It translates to CSAKDAGMHTGELSF.